This is a list of T cell receptor beta chains from one sample in a study of a mutant IDH1 vaccine in newly diagnosed glioma. Profiling relied on immunoSEQ multiplex PCR, and the TCRdb table lists in-frame clones only, not all of them. The table includes 40,000 to 50,000 clones, approximately 82% detected once. No antigens are known for them. The material sequenced was PBMCs, taken from a glioma patient whose treatment included an IDH1 peptide vaccine. The receptors stem from a young man with glioma. Some clones in this sample may be carry-over from other donors' samples. The CDR3 runs from the conserved cysteine through the conserved F or W. Each record gives: J gene, V gene, clone size, D gene, CDR3 protein, CDR3 DNA. A D gene is named only where the DNA matches it firmly. Rows give clone size only sometimes, using once, few, many, or a class for an expanded clone.

>TRBJ1-5|TRBV19|NA|TRBD1
CASTTGGFNQPQHF
TGTGCCAGCACAACAGGGGGCTTTAATCAGCCCCAGCATTTT
>TRBJ2-7|TRBV30|NA|NA
CAWEAGASYEQYF
TGTGCCTGGGAGGCAGGGGCCTCCTACGAGCAGTACTTC
>TRBJ2-7|TRBV6-5|NA|TRBD1
CASSYLQGSYEQYF
TGTGCCAGCAGTTACCTACAGGGGTCTTACGAGCAGTACTTC
>TRBJ2-5|TRBV30|NA|NA
CAWSSGGSQETQYF
TGTGCCTGGAGTTCCGGCGGGTCGCAAGAGACCCAGTACTTC
>TRBJ1-3|TRBV4-1|NA|NA
CASLDSPGGNTIYF
TGCGCCAGCCTGGACTCTCCCGGGGGAAACACCATATATTTT
>TRBJ1-2|TRBV7-8|NA|NA
CASSPRGQAGYTF
TGTGCCAGCAGTCCCCGGGGCCAGGCAGGCTACACCTTC
>TRBJ1-3|TRBV7-2|NA|NA
CASSSQGSPGNTIYF
TGTGCCAGCAGCTCACAGGGTTCGCCGGGAAACACCATATATTTT
>TRBJ1-1|TRBV9|NA|NA
CASSVEPGHKAFF
TGTGCCAGCAGCGTAGAACCAGGCCACAAAGCTTTCTTT
>TRBJ1-2|TRBV7-2|NA|TRBD1
CASSLALGTGAVGYTF
TGTGCCAGCAGCTTAGCGCTAGGCACAGGGGCTGTGGGCTACACCTTC
>TRBJ1-2|TRBV7-2|NA|NA
CASSLVSVNRNYGYTF
TGTGCCAGCAGCTTAGTTTCGGTAAACCGTAACTATGGCTACACCTTC
>TRBJ1-4|TRBV6-1|NA|NA
CASSALRGGVNEKLFF
TGTGCCAGCAGTGCCTTGCGAGGCGGCGTAAATGAAAAACTGTTTTTT
>TRBJ1-2|TRBV6-5|few|NA
CASSYSHGNYGYTF
TGTGCCAGCAGTTACTCACACGGGAACTATGGCTACACCTTC
>TRBJ2-7|TRBV29-1|NA|TRBD2
CSVEALAGGAYEQYF
TGCAGCGTTGAGGCGTTAGCGGGGGGGGCCTACGAGCAGTACTTC
>TRBJ1-1|TRBV15|NA|NA
CATSRDVGGGKTEAFF
TGTGCCACCAGCAGAGATGTGGGGGGGGGAAAAACTGAAGCTTTCTTT
>TRBJ1-5|TRBV18|NA|NA
CASSPVGVGRDSNQPQHF
TGTGCCAGCTCACCAGTAGGGGTGGGCAGGGATAGCAATCAGCCCCAGCATTTT
>TRBJ2-1|TRBV4-2|NA|NA
CASSGLSYNEQFF
TGTGCCAGCAGTGGTTTGTCCTACAATGAGCAGTTCTTC
>TRBJ1-1|TRBV4-2|NA|NA
CASSRKIQGTGNTEAFF
TGTGCCAGCAGCCGAAAAATCCAGGGTACGGGGAACACTGAAGCTTTCTTT
>TRBJ2-7|TRBV19|NA|TRBD1
CASSSAGTGNEQYF
TGTGCCAGTAGTTCCGCCGGGACAGGGAATGAGCAGTACTTC
>TRBJ1-5|TRBV7-8|NA|NA
CASSLFGSRQPQHF
TGTGCCAGCAGCTTATTTGGCAGCCGTCAGCCCCAGCATTTT
>TRBJ1-4|TRBV6-5|NA|TRBD1
CASSRDRDREKLFF
TGTGCCAGCAGTAGGGACAGGGACCGCGAAAAACTGTTTTTT
>TRBJ1-1|TRBV7-6|NA|NA
CASSLGPMNTEAFF
TGTGCCAGCAGCTTAGGGCCGATGAACACTGAAGCTTTCTTT
>TRBJ2-3|TRBV21-1|NA|NA
CASRGEQESTDTQYF
TGTGCCAGCAGAGGCGAACAGGAGAGCACAGATACGCAGTATTTT
>TRBJ2-2|TRBV10-1|NA|NA
CASSESSGDPRGELFF
TGCGCCAGCAGTGAGTCAAGCGGAGACCCTCGGGGGGAGCTGTTTTTT
>TRBJ2-5|TRBV5-4|NA|NA
CASSSGPGLQYF
TGTGCCAGCAGCTCAGGGCCGGGGCTGCAGTACTTC
>TRBJ1-3|TRBV7-2|NA|NA
CASSLDGGAGNTIYF
TGTGCCAGCAGCTTAGACGGGGGGGCTGGAAACACCATATATTTT
>TRBJ2-7|TRBV11-2|NA|NA
CASSLGDRSYEQYF
TGTGCCAGCAGCTTGGGAGACAGGTCCTACGAGCAGTACTTC
>TRBJ2-2|TRBV4-2|once|TRBD2
CASSQVPGVLAGGYTGELFF
TGTGCCAGCAGCCAAGTTCCAGGGGTGTTGGCGGGGGGATACACCGGGGAGCTGTTTTTT
>TRBJ1-5|TRBV27|once|NA
CASSNDRRNQPQHF
TGTGCCAGCAGTAATGACAGACGCAATCAGCCCCAGCATTTT
>TRBJ1-2|TRBV10-3|NA|NA
CAIRGGLNYGYTF
TGTGCCATCAGGGGGGGCCTTAACTATGGCTACACCTTC
>TRBJ1-2|TRBV25-1|NA|NA
CASSKGRDRDYGYTF
TGTGCCAGCAGTAAAGGGAGGGACCGTGACTATGGCTACACCTTC
>TRBJ1-4|TRBV4-3|NA|TRBD1
CASSQSTPQGGEKLFF
TGCGCCAGCAGCCAATCCACCCCGCAGGGGGGTGAAAAACTGTTTTTT
>TRBJ1-1|TRBV6-5|NA|NA
CASSYSSGVWTEAFF
TGTGCCAGCAGTTACTCGAGTGGGGTTTGGACTGAAGCTTTCTTT
>TRBJ2-7|TRBV6-6|NA|NA
CASSYPSSYEQYF
TGTGCCAGCAGTTACCCAAGCTCCTACGAGCAGTACTTC
>TRBJ2-2|TRBV7-3|NA|TRBD2
CASSFGGSGELFF
TGTGCCAGCAGCTTCGGGGGGTCCGGGGAGCTGTTTTTT
>TRBJ1-5|TRBV19|NA|TRBD1
CASSIPGQVDQPQHF
TGTGCCAGTAGTATCCCAGGACAGGTCGATCAGCCCCAGCATTTT
>TRBJ2-1|TRBV30|few|NA
CAWSESDVYEQFF
TGTGCCTGGAGTGAGTCGGATGTCTATGAGCAGTTCTTC
>TRBJ1-2|TRBV13|NA|NA
CASSLIPELTNYGYTF
TGTGCCAGCAGCTTAATCCCCGAGCTTACTAACTATGGCTACACCTTC
>TRBJ1-1|TRBV5-1|NA|NA
CASSHATVNTEAFF
TGCGCCAGCAGCCACGCGACAGTGAACACTGAAGCTTTCTTT
>TRBJ2-2|TRBV27|NA|NA
CASRFAGNTGELFF
TGTGCCAGCAGATTCGCGGGGAACACCGGGGAGCTGTTTTTT
>TRBJ1-2|TRBV19|NA|TRBD1
CASSIGTGVVNYGYTF
TGTGCCAGTAGTATCGGGACAGGGGTCGTTAACTATGGCTACACCTTC
>TRBJ2-2|TRBV9|NA|NA
CASSVAPGEPSNTGELFF
TGTGCCAGCAGCGTAGCCCCGGGTGAGCCCTCGAACACCGGGGAGCTGTTTTTT
>TRBJ1-2|TRBV6-6|NA|NA
CASSYGRDTSYGYTF
TGTGCCAGCAGTTACGGGAGGGACACCTCGTATGGCTACACCTTC
>TRBJ2-3|TRBV4-3|NA|NA
CASSQVGPGPRRGDTQYF
TGCGCCAGCAGCCAAGTCGGGCCCGGGCCTCGAAGGGGGGATACGCAGTATTTT
>TRBJ1-3|TRBV30|NA|NA
CAWSLSNGNTIYF
TGTGCCTGGAGTTTGAGTAATGGAAACACCATATATTTT
>TRBJ1-1|TRBV2|once|TRBD1
CARKTGTVAPEAFF
TGTGCCAGGAAGACCGGGACAGTGGCGCCTGAAGCTTTCTTT
>TRBJ1-1|TRBV2|NA|TRBD1
CASSEGGGFTEAFF
TGTGCCAGCAGTGAAGGAGGGGGCTTCACTGAAGCTTTCTTT
>TRBJ1-1|TRBV4-1|NA|NA
CASSQGGGWGNTEAFF
TGCGCCAGCAGCCAAGGTGGGGGCTGGGGGAACACTGAAGCTTTCTTT
>TRBJ2-2|TRBV6-4|NA|NA
CASSNTNTGELFF
TGTGCCAGCAGCAATACAAACACCGGGGAGCTGTTTTTT
>TRBJ2-7|TRBV7-9|once|NA
CASSLVAGANEQYF
TGTGCCAGCAGCTTAGTTGCAGGGGCCAACGAGCAGTACTTC
>TRBJ2-3|TRBV7-6|NA|NA
CASSRTAGADTQYF
TGTGCCAGCAGCCGCACTGCGGGTGCAGATACGCAGTATTTT
>TRBJ2-7|TRBV6-5|NA|NA
CASRFDRTSYEQYF
TGTGCCAGCAGATTCGACAGGACCTCCTACGAGCAGTACTTC
>TRBJ2-1|TRBV30|NA|NA
CASSQVGVNEQFF
TGTGCTTCATCACAAGTTGGGGTGAACGAGCAGTTCTTC
>TRBJ2-1|TRBV5-1|NA|TRBD2
CASSLVAGVGNEQFF
TGCGCCAGCAGCTTGGTAGCGGGAGTCGGCAATGAGCAGTTCTTC
>TRBJ2-1|TRBV11-2|NA|NA
CASSPGSIWGYEQFF
TGTGCCAGCAGTCCTGGCTCGATATGGGGGTATGAGCAGTTCTTC
>TRBJ1-1|TRBV10-3|NA|NA
CAISETGMNTEAFF
TGTGCCATCAGTGAGACAGGTATGAACACTGAAGCTTTCTTT
>TRBJ2-4|TRBV18|medium-sized|NA
CASSPGLAKNIQYF
TGTGCCAGCTCACCTGGACTTGCCAAAAACATTCAGTACTTC
>TRBJ2-5|TRBV7-8|NA|TRBD2
CASSDGLAGGPRETQYF
TGTGCCAGCAGCGACGGACTAGCGGGAGGCCCTAGAGAGACCCAGTACTTC
>TRBJ1-1|TRBV30|NA|NA
CAWSDGVDTEAFF
TGTGCCTGGAGTGACGGGGTGGACACTGAAGCTTTCTTT
>TRBJ1-2|TRBV30|NA|NA
CAWSVRGPLRTF
TGTGCCTGGAGTGTACGGGGGCCTCTAAGGACCTTC